This T cell receptor beta chain was observed in a study of blood T cell repertoires in COVID-19. Study-wide context: Specimens from acute and convalescent COVID-19 originated in the United States, Italy and Spain.

Trimming removed 5 bases from V and 7 bases from J; junction bases left unmatched: 5. CDR3 size: 14 residues. CDR1 and CDR2 (germline): SGHVS, FQNEAQ. Sequenced by immunoSEQ multiplex PCR; TCRdb stores in-frame clones only, minus some. The sample shows approximately 280,000 clones, 89% of them seen only once. The gene calls are TRBV7-8 and TRBJ2-2; 9 bases line up with TRBD1. The TCR comes from a man aged 45 to 65 with acute or convalescent COVID-19. Sequenced material: peripheral blood. The CDR3 protein is CASSRGQGNGELFF. The CDR3 DNA reads as TGTGCCAGCAGCAGGGGACAGGGCAACGGGGAGCTGTTTTTT.